The TCR beta chain described here comes from a study of cytomegalovirus exposure and HLA in healthy donors. Broader study findings: Earlier results showed most TCR beta V segments being productive about 87% or about 30% of the time. DRB1 had the most TCR associations and HLA-C the fewest, a later analysis found, with rates varying by HLA locus.

Healthy bone marrow donors made up the donor group. Primers included in the PCR were 60 Vbeta and 13 Jbeta primers. Libraries were prepared by immunoSEQ multiplex PCR; TCRdb keeps only in-frame clonotypes and omits some of them. The sample lists about 120,000 clones, 15% to 20% occurring once. The CDR3 runs to 14 residues. Germline lookup yields CDR1 SGHTA and CDR2 FQGTGA. V lost 4 bases to trimming and J lost 4 bases, with 11 bases between them. This clone occurred a few times. Antigen specificity is unknown. The chain recombines TRBV7-3 with TRBJ2-1; the D gene is possibly TRBD2 (6 bases). The receptor's source is a female donor in good health and CMV-seropositive. The sequencing sample was made of PBMCs. In DNA, the CDR3 is TGTGCCAGCAGCTCACCCGGGAGATACAATGAGCAGTTCTTC. Protein sequence: CASSSPGRYNEQFF.